These 10 T cell receptor beta chains share one sample of origin, sequenced in a study of cytomegalovirus exposure and HLA in healthy donors (dated by TCRdb to about 2017). Libraries came from the immunoSEQ multiplex PCR assay. A mixture of 60 forward primers for TCR Vbeta segments and 13 reverse primers for TCR Jbeta segments was used in the multiplex PCR. TCRdb's version of the immuneACCESS table is confined to in-frame rearrangements and falls short of the full clone set. An unresolved V gene accounts for under half of the shortfall where checked; the remainder is of unknown origin. This sample comprises approximately 200,000 clones, under 80% of them detected only once. Together, the top ten hold 4% to 5% of the sample. The specimen was PBMCs. The receptors stem from a man aged 30 to 39 in good health and CMV-seropositive.

This chain uses TRBV6-5 with TRBJ2-2, with TRBD1 matching over 8 bases. Trimming took 5 bases from V and 3 from J; bases not matched to a gene: 5. This CDR3 region has 15 residues. CDR1 and CDR2 from the germline V gene are MNHEY and SVGAGI. The CDR3: CASSPGQVYTGELFF. The CDR3 DNA reads TGTGCCAGCAGTCCGGGACAGGTTTACACCGGGGAGCTGTTTTTT.

The chain links TRBV7-8 to TRBJ1-2; 8 bases fit TRBD1. This CDR3 has 14 amino acids. With 5 bases clipped from V and 2 bases from J, the junction kept 4 bases outside the gene matches. The germline V gene has CDR1 SGHVS and CDR2 FQNEAQ. CDR3 sequence reads: CASSPGQGNYGYTF. Written as DNA, the CDR3 is TGTGCCAGCAGCCCAGGACAGGGAAACTATGGCTACACCTTC.

This chain connects TRBV5-4 to TRBJ1-1, with TRBD1 matching over 7 bases. Germline V gene lookup returns CDR1 SGHNT and CDR2 YYREEE (reference sequence). J was trimmed by 9 bases and V by 4 bases; bases with no gene match: 18. The CDR3 is 16 residues long. The CDR3 DNA reads as TGTGCCAGCAGCCAAGGGACAGTGATTAACTTGGGAAAAGCTTTCTTT. Translated, it gives CASSQGTVINLGKAFF.

V usage is TRBV15 and J usage is TRBJ2-6; possible D gene TRBD2, 5 bases. CDR1 is LNHNV, CDR2 YYDKDF, per germline (reference sequence). The CDR3 contains 15 residues. Trimming pared 3 bases from V and 1 base from J, leaving 7 bases between. CDR3 sequence: CATSRTGSGANVLTF. DNA of the CDR3: TGTGCCACCAGCAGGACGGGGTCTGGGGCCAACGTCCTGACTTTC.

The chain joins TRBV11-1 to TRBJ1-2; no clear D gene. V gave up 3 bases and J gave up 7 bases, with 9 bases separating them. From germline, CDR1 is SGHAT and CDR2 FQDESV (reference sequence). This CDR3 region has 12 residues. CDR3 protein: CASSFGGPGYTF. CDR3 coding DNA: TGTGCCAGCAGCTTCGGAGGGCCTGGCTACACCTTC.

This chain joins TRBV10-3 and TRBJ1-5, with 7 positions matching TRBD1. V trimming: 4 bases; J trimming: 6 bases; junction bases outside the gene matches: 6. This CDR3 has 14 residues. Germline V gene data show CDR1 as ENHRY and CDR2 as SYGVKD. In DNA, the CDR3 is TGTGCCATCAGTGCAGACAGGGACCGTCAGCCCCAGCATTTT. As protein: CAISADRDRQPQHF.

In its sample, this clone was seen a few times. V usage is TRBV6-6 and J usage is TRBJ1-3; D not resolved. With 2 bases removed from V and 0 bases from J, the gap between germline ends came to 8 bases. Germline V CDR1 and CDR2: MNHNY, SVGAGI (reference sequence). The CDR3 sequence is 15 residues long. The CDR3 protein is CASSYGSYSGNTIYF. The CDR3 DNA reads TGTGCCAGCAGTTACGGTTCCTACTCTGGAAACACCATATATTTT.

This clone was detected only once. The chain employs TRBV4-3 and TRBJ1-5; tentatively, D is TRBD1 (5 bases). The CDR3 runs 14 residues. Per germline, CDR1 LGHNA and CDR2 YSLEER. The germline V and J ends were trimmed by 3 bases and 4 bases, with 10 bases remaining between them. CDR3 coding DNA: TGCGCCAGCAGCCAGAGACAGACGAATCAGCCCCAGCATTTT. The encoded protein is CASSQRQTNQPQHF.

This clone was seen a few times. The V gene is TRBV21-1, the J gene TRBJ1-2; the table's TRBD1 call for D was not verified on the DNA. TRBV21-1 is reported as a pseudogene. The CDR3 has 13 residues. CDR3 region: CASSSPGNYGYTF. The CDR3 nucleotides read TGTGCCAGCAGCAGTCCAGGCAACTATGGCTACACCTTC.

As to this clone: The same CDR3 can be traced to other DNA sequences in this sample. The chain uses TRBV18 and TRBJ1-1, with unresolved D. Germline CDR1 KGHSH, CDR2 LQKENI. V was clipped by 6 bases and J by 4 bases, with 12 bases between them. The CDR3 extends over 13 amino acids. The CDR3 region is CASSFEEGTEAFF. The CDR3 DNA sequence: TGTGCCAGCTCCTTCGAGGAGGGCACTGAAGCTTTCTTT.